Below are 31 T cell receptor beta chains sequenced from a single sample in a study of T cells in Graves' hyperthyroidism and ophthalmopathy. TCR beta CDR3 sequences were amplified from RNA transcripts. HTBI primers drove first-round RT-PCR of the TCR CDR3. TCRdb itself ran the multiplex PCR reads through MiXCR, one entry per CDR3 protein. The sample records about half a million distinct CDR3 sequences, 15% to 20% being singletons. Sequencing input: blood. The receptors here all came from a woman under 40 with Graves' ophthalmopathy.

This clonotype has just a few counts. The chain has TRBV5-4 and TRBJ2-7, with D perhaps matching TRBD1 or TRBD2 (5 bases each). The germline gives CDR1 SGHNT, CDR2 YYREEE (reference sequence). The CDR3 is 16 residues long. Trimming removed 3 bases at V and 2 bases at J, with 18 bases between. CDR3 sequence reads: CASSSGARQTPYEQYF. The CDR3 nucleotides are TGTGCCAGCAGCTCCGGGGCCCGGCAAACACCCTACGAGCAGTACTTC.

There are a few counts of this clonotype. The chain employs TRBV9 and TRBJ2-2; D is ambiguous. Germline V gene sequence: CDR1 SGDLS, CDR2 YYNGEE. This CDR3 has 13 amino acids. V lost 3 bases and J 7 bases, leaving 10 bases between the germline ends. CDR3 DNA sequence: TGTGCCAGCAGCGCACAGACGTTCGGGGAGCTGTTTTTT. Its translation: CASSAQTFGELFF.

This clonotype appeared many times. The V and J genes are TRBV13 and TRBJ1-2; D remains ambiguous. V gave up 2 bases and J gave up 8 bases, with 12 bases separating them. Looked up from germline, CDR1 is PRHDT and CDR2 is FYEKMQ (reference sequence). This CDR3 comprises 13 residues. CDR3 region: CASSLTGVGGYTF. The CDR3 DNA is TGTGCCAGCAGCTTAACTGGGGTAGGAGGCTACACCTTC.

This chain uses TRBV28 with TRBJ1-3; D is unclear. The CDR3 covers 12 residues. The V and J ends lost 5 bases and 4 bases respectively, with 6 bases between them. The germline V gene has CDR1 MDHEN and CDR2 SYDVKM. CDR3 residues: CASSPAGNTIYF. The CDR3 nucleotides are TGTGCCAGCAGTCCTGCAGGAAACACCATATATTTT. The whole variable domain, filled in from reference TRBV28 and TRBJ1-3, reads DVKVTQSSRYLVKRTGEKVFLECVQDMDHENMFWYRQDPGLGLRLIYFSYDVKMKEKGDIPEGYSVSREKKERFSLILESASTNQTSMYLCASSPAGNTIYFGEGSWLTVV.

The rearrangement joins TRBV11-2 to TRBJ2-7; D call uncertain. The V end was cut by 5 bases, the J end by 1 base, with 12 bases between. The CDR3 has 14 residues. Germline V gene lookup returns CDR1 SGHAT and CDR2 FQNNGV. The CDR3 DNA is TGTGCCAGCAGCCTGGAGACATTTTCCTACGAGCAGTACTTC. It translates to CASSLETFSYEQYF.

This clonotype was seen at least ten times. J is TRBJ1-1 and V is TRBV5-1; 8 bases agree with TRBD1. V gave up 0 bases and J gave up 4 bases; unmatched junction bases: 5. The CDR3 extends over 15 amino acids. Germline CDR1 and CDR2: SGHRS and YFSETQ. Here the CDR3 reads CASSLARDRGTEAFF. In DNA form, the CDR3 reads TGCGCCAGCAGCTTGGCCCGAGACAGGGGCACTGAAGCTTTCTTT.

This clonotype showed up many times. V is TRBV6-6 and J is TRBJ2-7, with TRBD2 identical over 11 bases. This CDR3 is built from 14 residues. Trimming took 2 bases from V and 5 from J; bases not matched to a gene: 2. Germline CDR1 is MNHNY and CDR2 is SVGAGI (reference sequence). CDR3 loop: CASSYLAGGNEQYF. For the CDR3, the DNA is TGTGCCAGCAGTTACCTAGCGGGAGGAAACGAGCAGTACTTC.

V gene TRBV28 combines with J gene TRBJ1-1, with TRBD1 as a possible D gene (6 bases). Germline CDR1 is MDHEN and CDR2 is SYDVKM. This CDR3 is 15 amino acids long. V was shortened by 2 bases and J by 3 bases, with 13 bases between the two germline ends. The CDR3 DNA reads as TGTGCCAGCAGTTTACTTGGGGGCTTGGACACTGAAGCTTTCTTT. Its translation is CASSLLGGLDTEAFF.

This clonotype appeared many times. V is TRBV12-3 or TRBV12-4 and J is TRBJ2-5, with D perhaps TRBD2 (5 bases). The V end was cut by 1 base, the J end by 2 bases, with 11 bases between. The CDR3 loop spans 15 amino acids. This CDR3 reads CASSLEGGGQETQYF. The DNA of the CDR3 is TGTGCCAGCAGTTTAGAGGGTGGAGGACAAGAGACCCAGTACTTC.

This clonotype was detected only a few times. The chain carries TRBV6-2 or TRBV6-3 and TRBJ2-7; 7 bases match TRBD2. Trimming took 5 bases from V and 9 from J; bases not matched to a gene: 16. Germline V gene data show CDR1 as MNHEY and CDR2 as SVGEGT. The CDR3 totals 15 residues. The CDR3: CASSPDNLVQRGQYF. CDR3 nucleotide sequence: TGTGCCAGCAGTCCGGACAACCTTGTACAGCGGGGGCAGTACTTC.

Ten or more counts support this clonotype. The genes are TRBV18 and TRBJ1-6, with TRBD1 as a possible D gene (6 bases). The germline gives CDR1 KGHSH, CDR2 LQKENI. V gave up 4 bases and J gave up 10 bases, with 11 bases separating them. This CDR3 region has 13 residues. As DNA, the CDR3 is TGTGCCAGCTCACAAGGGGGAAGGTCACCCCTCCACTTT. It yields the protein CASSQGGRSPLHF.

For this clonotype: A much larger clonotype is one base distant, so this may be a read error. This chain joins TRBV28 and TRBJ2-7; 11 positions match TRBD2. Germline V gene lookup returns CDR1 MDHEN and CDR2 SYDVKM. This CDR3 has 15 residues. The CDR3 protein is CASNLTSGSSGEQYF. The CDR3 DNA is TGTGCCAGCAATTTAACTAGCGGGAGTTCAGGCGAGCAGTACTTC. The full variable domain, its missing parts supplied by reference TRBV28 and TRBJ2-7, is DVKVTQSSRYLVKRTGEKVFLECVQDMDHENMFWYRQDPGLGLRLIYFSYDVKMKEKGDIPEGYSVSREKKERFSLILESASTNQTSMYLCASNLTSGSSGEQYFGPGTRLTVT.

The chain has TRBV19 and TRBJ2-1; no definite D call. Trimming left V 0 bases short and J 9 bases short, with 9 bases between. The CDR3 consists of 13 residues. In germline, CDR1 is LNHDA, CDR2 SQIVND (reference sequence). Written as DNA, the CDR3 is TGTGCCAGTAGTATAGAACCCGGGCCTGAGCAGTTCTTC. Its protein is CASSIEPGPEQFF.

This rearrangement joins TRBV18 to TRBJ2-3; perhaps TRBD2 as D (5 bases). The CDR3 runs to 18 residues. Germline-derived CDR1 and CDR2 are KGHSH and LQKENI. The ends were cut back, 3 bases at V and 3 bases at J, with 22 bases in the middle. In nucleotides, the CDR3 is TGTGCCAGCTCACCTGGGTACTCGGGGTTGATAAGTACAGATACGCAGTATTTT. Translated: CASSPGYSGLISTDTQYF.

The rearrangement links TRBV6-2 or TRBV6-3 to TRBJ1-5, with D perhaps matching TRBD1 (5 bases). CDR3 length equals 13 residues. V lost 6 bases, J lost 5 bases, and 11 bases lay in between. The germline gives CDR1 MNHEY, CDR2 SVGEGT. CDR3 amino acids: CASRLDTHQPQHF. CDR3 nucleotides: TGTGCCAGCAGGTTGGACACCCATCAGCCCCAGCATTTT.

This clonotype was counted only a few times. This sequence joins TRBV19 and TRBJ2-3, with D perhaps matching TRBD1 (7 bases). V lost 3 bases and J lost 4, with 11 bases in between. CDR1 and CDR2 (germline): LNHDA, SQIVND (reference sequence). The CDR3 covers 14 residues. In nucleotides, the CDR3 is TGTGCCAGTAGTATCGACAGGGAGGCAGATACGCAGTATTTT. Its translation is CASSIDREADTQYF.

In nucleotides, the CDR3 is TGTGCCTGGACCACGGGACTAGCGGACACAGATACGCAGTATTTT. This sequence encodes CAWTTGLADTDTQYF. The chain has TRBV30 and TRBJ2-3, with 11 bases lining up with TRBD2. Germline lookup yields CDR1 GTSNPN and CDR2 SVGIG (reference sequence). V was clipped by 4 bases and J by 2 bases; unmatched bases: 5. The CDR3 extends over 15 amino acids.

This clonotype was counted at least ten times. The chain couples TRBV20-1 to TRBJ2-4, with 13 nucleotides matching TRBD2. The junction had 12 bases not matched to a gene; V was cut back by 4 bases and J by 0 bases. The CDR3 extends over 19 amino acids. Germline V gene data show CDR1 as DFQATT and CDR2 as SNEGSKA (reference sequence). This CDR3 is CSAKSPGTSGTLAKNIQYF. The CDR3 bases are TGCAGTGCTAAATCTCCCGGGACTAGCGGGACTCTAGCCAAAAACATTCAGTACTTC.

Ten or more counts support this clonotype. The chain carries TRBV29-1 and TRBJ2-5; 7 nucleotides line up with TRBD2. The CDR3 totals 13 residues. Germline CDR1 reads SQVTM; CDR2 reads ANQGSEA. Unmatched junction bases numbered 10, after V lost 4 bases and J lost 8 bases. In DNA, the CDR3 is TGCAGCGTTGCGGGGGAGGGCCTTGGAACCCAGTACTTC. It specifies CSVAGEGLGTQYF.

Remarks on this clonotype: Possible read error: a much larger clone is one base away. This chain connects TRBV10-3 to TRBJ2-2, with D maybe TRBD1 (6 bases). Trimming took 7 bases from V and 3 from J, leaving 18 bases between them. The CDR3 runs to 16 residues. Germline lookup yields CDR1 ENHRY and CDR2 SYGVKD. The CDR3 DNA is TGTGCCATCACTGATGCCGGGACAAAGGACACCGGGGAGCTGTTTTTT. Protein: CAITDAGTKDTGELFF.

This clonotype was seen more than once but under ten times. V and J are TRBV19 and TRBJ1-1; the D is unclear. Germline V CDR1 and CDR2: LNHDA, SQIVND (reference sequence). V was cut by 3 bases and J by 3 bases, with 8 bases left in between. The CDR3 runs to 13 residues. CDR3 amino acids: CASSIDGYTEAFF. For the CDR3, the DNA is TGTGCCAGTAGTATTGACGGATACACTGAAGCTTTCTTT.

J is TRBJ1-5 and V is TRBV19; no definite D call. The germline V gene encodes CDR1 LNHDA and CDR2 SQIVND (reference sequence). CDR3 length: 13 residues. Trimming removed 9 bases at V and 7 bases at J, with 16 bases between. The CDR3 reads CASKGLPGQPQHF. CDR3 nucleotides: TGTGCCAGCAAAGGACTCCCGGGGCAGCCCCAGCATTTT.

This clonotype was detected many times. The chain uses TRBV28 and TRBJ2-6; tentative D call: TRBD1 (6 bases). Deletions cut 3 bases from V and 3 bases from J, with 15 bases between. Per the germline V gene, CDR1 is MDHEN and CDR2 is SYDVKM. This CDR3 region has 17 residues. The CDR3, as DNA: TGTGCCAGCAGTTTGATTACAGGGCTAGTTGGGGCCAACGTCCTGACTTTC. Its protein product is CASSLITGLVGANVLTF.

The sample holds a few counts of this clonotype. The CDR3 bases are TGCAGCCTAGAGCGGGTCGACGAGCAGTACTTC. This codes for CSLERVDEQYF. The V call is TRBV20-1, the J call TRBJ2-7, with D maybe TRBD2 (6 bases). The CDR3 is 11 amino acids. Germline V CDR1 and CDR2: DFQATT, SNEGSKA (reference sequence).

This clonotype was seen a handful of times. This chain uses TRBV11-2 with TRBJ1-1; D uncertain. CDR3 size: 15 residues. Germline values: CDR1 SGHAT, CDR2 FQNNGV. Trimming removed 1 base from V and 0 bases from J, with 9 bases in between. CDR3 nucleotide sequence: TGTGCCAGCAGCTTAGTGGCAAGTATGAACACTGAAGCTTTCTTT. It yields the protein CASSLVASMNTEAFF.

This clonotype was seen ten or more times. This rearrangement joins TRBV6-1 to TRBJ2-1, with unresolved D. Trimming cost V 5 bases and J 5 bases, with 13 bases left between them. The CDR3 length is 14 residues. Looked up from germline, CDR1 is MNHNS and CDR2 is SASEGT. CDR3: CASSLLGIDNEQFF. The DNA of the CDR3 is TGTGCCAGCAGTTTATTAGGGATCGACAATGAGCAGTTCTTC.

This clonotype was observed at least ten times. The chain couples TRBV11-2 to TRBJ2-3, with D hard to call. The ends were cut back, 1 base at V and 6 bases at J, with 5 bases in the middle. Germline lookup yields CDR1 SGHAT and CDR2 FQNNGV. CDR3 length: 12 amino acids. Here the CDR3 DNA reads TGTGCCAGCAGCTTAGGTTACGATACGCAGTATTTT. It yields the protein CASSLGYDTQYF.

The V call is TRBV12-3 or TRBV12-4, the J call TRBJ2-7; TRBD2 is a possible D gene (5 bases). The CDR3 has 14 residues. Trimming removed 6 bases at V and 2 bases at J, with 14 bases between. The DNA for the CDR3 is TGTGCCAGCAGCCCAGGTGGACTCCCCTACGAGCAGTACTTC. Amino acids: CASSPGGLPYEQYF.

In this sample, this clonotype turned up a few times. In nucleotides, the CDR3 is TGTGCCAGCAGTGAATCTCAAGGGGATCAGCCCCAGCATTTT. Its translation is CASSESQGDQPQHF. V usage is TRBV25-1 and J usage is TRBJ1-5, with a weak D call TRBD1 (5 bases). Germline loops: CDR1 MGHDK, CDR2 SYGVNS. This CDR3 contains 14 residues. Trimming left V 1 base short and J 5 bases short, with 9 bases between. The entire variable domain, with the rest obtained from reference TRBV25-1 and TRBJ1-5, is as follows: EADIYQTPRYLVIGTGKKITLECSQTMGHDKMYWYQQDPGMELHLIHYSYGVNSTEKGDLSSESTVSRIRTEHFPLTLESARPSHTSQYLCASSESQGDQPQHFGDGTRLSIL.

The rearrangement uses TRBV12-5 and TRBJ1-1, with D tentatively TRBD1 (5 bases). The CDR3 totals 13 residues. Germline CDR1 and CDR2: LGHNT and FRNRAP. Trimming removed 5 bases at V and 10 bases at J, with 17 bases between. In DNA, the CDR3 is TGTGCTAGTGGTCCGGGACCCGGCGCCGGAGCTTTCTTT. Translation gives CASGPGPGAGAFF.

The J gene is TRBJ2-2, the V gene TRBV7-2; 9 bases map to TRBD2. CDR1 SGHTA and CDR2 FQGNSA come from the germline V gene. The V segment lost 5 bases and the J segment 1 base; nucleotides outside the gene matches: 5. The CDR3 sequence is 16 residues long. For the CDR3, the DNA is TGTGCCAGCAGCCACGGAGCGGGAGGGAACACCGGGGAGCTGTTTTTT. As protein: CASSHGAGGNTGELFF.